The T cell receptor (beta chain) described here comes from a study of blood T cell repertoires in COVID-19. About the research overall: Spain, Italy and the United States supplied samples that represented acute and convalescent COVID-19.

Participants spanned ages about 18 to 89 years and resided in about two dozen US areas. Grouping used clinical history reported by participants in a survey and questionnaire. The CDR3 has 17 residues. Germline lookup yields CDR1 SGHNT and CDR2 YYREEE (reference sequence). The V segment lost 4 bases and the J segment 5 bases; nucleotides outside the gene matches: 13. Authors' processing steps: Amplification from reference gene primers served as the basis for estimated nucleated cell counts. Clones were read by immunoSEQ multiplex PCR, and TCRdb kept only the in-frame ones, dropping some. Clone size and V and J calls were adopted from that table, with D and trimming inferred from the DNA. This table has more than 200,000 clones, around 87% appearing once.

The source of this sequence is a woman aged 45-59 years who had recovered from COVID-19. Sequenced input: PBMCs or T cells enriched from blood (not recorded which). The chain couples TRBV5-4 to TRBJ1-4; 8 bases align to TRBD1. The CDR3 is CASSLPTSGQDNEKLFF. In DNA, the CDR3 is TGTGCCAGCAGCCTGCCTACTTCGGGACAGGACAATGAAAAACTGTTTTTT.